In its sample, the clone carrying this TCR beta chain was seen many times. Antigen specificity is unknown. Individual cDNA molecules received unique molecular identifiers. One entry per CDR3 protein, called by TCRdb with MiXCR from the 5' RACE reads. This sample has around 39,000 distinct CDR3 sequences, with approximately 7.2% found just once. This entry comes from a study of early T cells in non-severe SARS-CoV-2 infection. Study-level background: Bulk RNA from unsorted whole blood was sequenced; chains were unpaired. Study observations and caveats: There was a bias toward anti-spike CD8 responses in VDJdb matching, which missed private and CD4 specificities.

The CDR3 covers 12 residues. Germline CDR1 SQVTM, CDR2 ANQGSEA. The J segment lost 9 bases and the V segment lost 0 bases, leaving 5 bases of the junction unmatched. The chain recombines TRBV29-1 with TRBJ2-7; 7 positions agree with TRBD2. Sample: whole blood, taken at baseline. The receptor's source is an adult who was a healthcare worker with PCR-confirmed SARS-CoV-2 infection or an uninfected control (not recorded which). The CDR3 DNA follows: TGCAGCGTTGAAGAGCTGGGCGGGAGGCAGTACTTC. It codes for CSVEELGGRQYF.